A single sample is the source of the 21 T cell receptor beta chains below, sequenced in a study of T cells after posttransplantation cyclophosphamide. Libraries were prepared by immunoSEQ multiplex PCR; TCRdb keeps only in-frame clonotypes and omits some of them. The repertoire holds around 21,000 clones, around 87% seen once, with roughly 6.6% in the top ten. Busulfan-fludarabine conditioning, marrow transplant, and cyclophosphamide on days +3 and +4 were administered. Sequenced material: PBMCs, taken after allogeneic stem cell transplant with posttransplant cyclophosphamide. The receptors come from a female patient aged 40-50 years who received an allogeneic stem cell transplant from a related donor, was CMV-positive, and had no GVHD. Some T cells here may be from the graft donor.

V usage is TRBV29-1 and J usage is TRBJ2-7; D ambiguous. Per germline, CDR1 SQVTM and CDR2 ANQGSEA. V gave up 7 bases and J gave up 0 bases, with 13 bases separating them. The CDR3 is made up of 13 amino acids. CDR3 sequence reads: CSAADFSSYEQYF. The CDR3 region has the DNA TGCAGCGCCGCAGATTTCAGCTCCTACGAGCAGTACTTC.

In the case of this clone: At one boundary the junction diverges from the germline segment, which might be a read error. The chain couples TRBV5-1 to TRBJ2-1; 8 bases align to TRBD2. The CDR3 spans 19 residues. Looked up from germline, CDR1 is SGHRS and CDR2 is YFSETQ. The CDR3 nucleotides read TGCGCCAGCAGCTCCCCCCGTGGGCGGGAGGCCTTGGGGGCAGAGTTAGGTATCTTC. Translating gives CASSSPRGREALGAELGIF.

V gene TRBV4-2 combines with J gene TRBJ2-1; 7 nucleotides align to TRBD2. The CDR3 sequence is 18 residues long. V shed 0 bases, J shed 4 bases, and the junction held 12 bases outside the gene matches. The germline gives CDR1 LGHNA, CDR2 YNFKEQ. In nucleotides, the CDR3 is TGTGCCAGCAGCCAAGAGCCCGGACTTGCGGGAGATTACAATGAGCAGTTCTTC. Amino acid sequence: CASSQEPGLAGDYNEQFF.

The V and J genes are TRBV28 and TRBJ2-1; 9 bases map to TRBD2. There are 16 residues in the CDR3. V lost 8 bases, J lost 8 bases, and 16 bases stayed unmatched. CDR1 and CDR2 from the germline V gene are MDHEN and SYDVKM. The CDR3 DNA sequence: TGTGCCAGCCCCCCCGCCGCGGTGGGACTAGCCGATGAGCAGTTCTTC. Its translation is CASPPAAVGLADEQFF.

The gene calls are TRBV19 and TRBJ2-7; no definite D call. V was clipped by 3 bases and J by 3 bases, with 15 bases between them. This CDR3 is built from 15 residues. Germline V gene sequence: CDR1 LNHDA, CDR2 SQIVND (reference sequence). The DNA of the CDR3 is TGTGCCAGTAGTATTAGCCCGGCCTCCGGCTACGAGCAGTACTTC. Translating it yields CASSISPASGYEQYF.

V usage is TRBV30 and J usage is TRBJ1-2; 7 bases agree with TRBD1. Per the germline V gene, CDR1 is GTSNPN and CDR2 is SVGIG (reference sequence). J lost 7 bases, V lost 1 base, and 12 bases had no gene match. The CDR3 runs to 15 residues. CDR3 loop: CAWSGQGFASLGYTF. The DNA for the CDR3 is TGTGCCTGGAGTGGACAGGGTTTCGCGAGTCTTGGCTACACCTTC.

This rearrangement joins TRBV7-3 to TRBJ2-7; TRBD1 agrees at 7 bases. The CDR3 sequence is 16 residues long. From germline, CDR1 is SGHTA and CDR2 FQGTGA. With V trimmed by 0 bases and J by 4 bases, 9 bases remained unmatched. The CDR3 region has the DNA TGTGCCAGCAGCTTAACTGCGAGACAGGGTCCATACGAGCAGTACTTC. Translated, it gives CASSLTARQGPYEQYF. The full variable domain, completed using reference TRBV7-3 and TRBJ2-7, is GAGVSQTPSNKVTEKGKYVELRCDPISGHTALYWYRQSLGQGPEFLIYFQGTGAADDSGLPNDRFFAVRPEGSVSTLKIQRTERGDSAVYLCASSLTARQGPYEQYFGPGTRLTVT.

The V gene is TRBV7-9, the J gene TRBJ2-7, with 10 bases that match TRBD2. Germline loops: CDR1 SEHNR, CDR2 FQNEAQ (reference sequence). CDR3 length equals 14 residues. The J segment lost 3 bases and the V segment lost 4 bases, leaving 3 bases of the junction unmatched. The CDR3 nucleotides are TGTGCCAGCAGCTCAGGGACTAGCGTCTACGAGCAGTACTTC. It codes for CASSSGTSVYEQYF.

This chain links TRBV7-3 with TRBJ1-1; weak D call: TRBD1 (6 bases). The length of the CDR3 is 12 residues. With 5 bases removed from V and 8 bases from J, the gap between germline ends came to 12 bases. The germline V gene encodes CDR1 SGHTA and CDR2 FQGTGA. The CDR3 protein is CASSTTGTEAFF. In nucleotides, the CDR3 is TGTGCCAGCAGCACTACAGGGACAGAAGCTTTCTTT.

This rearrangement joins TRBV2 to TRBJ1-6; 10 bases align to TRBD1. V trimming: 7 bases; J trimming: 9 bases; junction bases outside the gene matches: 3. The CDR3 contains 13 residues. Germline values: CDR1 SNHLY, CDR2 FYNNEI. The CDR3 loop reads CASTGQGVSPLHF. CDR3 in DNA: TGTGCCAGCACCGGACAGGGGGTTTCACCCCTCCACTTT.

Turning to this clone: One junction end does not reproduce the germline sequence, and a read error may be involved. V usage is TRBV27 and J usage is TRBJ2-1, with TRBD1 as a possible D gene (5 bases). CDR1 MNHEY and CDR2 SMNVEV come from the germline V gene (reference sequence). This CDR3 is 13 amino acids long. The CDR3 DNA is TGTGCCAGCAGTCCGATGAGCGACAGCTCCCTAGTCTTC. Its translation: CASSPMSDSSLVF.

V and J are TRBV6-1 and TRBJ2-3; no firm D call. Germline CDR1 reads MNHNS; CDR2 reads SASEGT. This CDR3 is 14 amino acids long. V was shortened by 4 bases and J by 0 bases, with 8 bases between the two germline ends. The CDR3 bases are TGTGCCAGCAGTGTACAGCTAAGCACAGATACGCAGTATTTT. Its protein is CASSVQLSTDTQYF.

The chain is built from TRBV27 and TRBJ1-5; D is uncertain. This CDR3 contains 15 residues. The germline V gene has CDR1 MNHEY and CDR2 SMNVEV (reference sequence). Between the trimmed V and J ends, which lost 3 bases and 0 bases, there was a span of 9 bases. The chain's CDR3 is CASSLVRDSNQPQHF. CDR3 bases: TGTGCCAGCAGTTTGGTCCGCGATAGCAATCAGCCCCAGCATTTT.

The rearrangement uses TRBV6-6 and TRBJ2-3; 7 bases are shared with TRBD1. The V and J ends lost 6 bases and 5 bases, in that order; junction bases with no gene match: 8. This CDR3 comprises 14 residues. Germline CDR1 reads MNHNY; CDR2 reads SVGAGI (reference sequence). The CDR3 DNA reads TGTGCCAGCAGCCGGGGACAGTTTATAGATACGCAGTATTTT. Residues: CASSRGQFIDTQYF.

The genes are TRBV7-8 and TRBJ2-7; 8 bases are a match to TRBD2. Trimming removed 6 bases from V and 4 bases from J; junction bases left unmatched: 8. Looked up from germline, CDR1 is SGHVS and CDR2 is FQNEAQ. CDR3 length: 14 residues. The CDR3 spells CASSALGLGYEQYF. CDR3 coding DNA: TGTGCCAGCAGTGCCCTGGGACTAGGTTACGAGCAGTACTTC.

The CDR3 protein is CASSQSRLAGLEETQYF. CDR3 sequence (DNA): TGCGCCAGCAGCCAAAGTAGGCTAGCGGGACTGGAAGAGACCCAGTACTTC. The chain is built from TRBV4-3 and TRBJ2-5; 9 bases agree with TRBD2. Per the germline V gene, CDR1 is LGHNA and CDR2 is YSLEER. This CDR3 comprises 17 residues. V was clipped by 2 bases and J by 3 bases; unmatched bases: 10.

The chain couples TRBV5-6 to TRBJ1-6, with D perhaps matching TRBD1 (5 bases). Deletions cut 2 bases from V and 10 bases from J, with 16 bases between. The CDR3 totals 15 residues. Germline-derived CDR1 and CDR2 are SGHDT and YYEEEE. The CDR3 DNA reads TGTGCCAGCAGCTTCGGGGACTCGGTTTCGTCACCCCTCCACTTT. It specifies CASSFGDSVSSPLHF. The full variable domain, rest sourced from reference TRBV5-6 and TRBJ1-6, is DAGVTQSPTHLIKTRGQQVTLRCSPKSGHDTVSWYQQALGQGPQFIFQYYEEEERQRGNFPDRFSGHQFPNYSSELNVNALLLGDSALYLCASSFGDSVSSPLHFGNGTRLTVT.

CDR3 region: CASSVASGGDTQYF. CDR3 in DNA: TGTGCCAGCAGCGTAGCCAGCGGGGGAGATACGCAGTATTTT. The chain recombines TRBV9 with TRBJ2-3, with 8 bases lining up with TRBD2. The CDR3 has 14 amino acids. Germline lookup yields CDR1 SGDLS and CDR2 YYNGEE. Losses at the gene ends were 0 bases for V and 5 bases for J; bases not matched to a gene: 2.

V usage is TRBV28 and J usage is TRBJ2-5; D is ambiguous. Gene TRBJ2-7 matches the end of the DNA better, so the J call may be wrong. Germline V gene lookup returns CDR1 MDHEN and CDR2 SYDVKM. The CDR3 covers 11 residues. CDR3 nucleotide sequence: TGTGCCAGCAGCGGTTCCTACGAGCAGTACTTC. Translation: CASSGSYEQYF.

V is TRBV7-8 and J is TRBJ1-5; no clear D gene. V was clipped by 2 bases and J by 0 bases, with 8 bases between them. The CDR3 totals 15 residues. The germline CDR1 and CDR2 sequences are SGHVS and FQNEAQ. The CDR3 reads CASSLPGYSNQPQHF. Written as DNA, the CDR3 is TGTGCCAGCAGCTTACCGGGGTATAGCAATCAGCCCCAGCATTTT.

The chain combines TRBV15 with TRBJ1-4, with TRBD1 identical over 7 bases. Germline V gene data show CDR1 as LNHNV and CDR2 as YYDKDF (reference sequence). This CDR3 is built from 17 residues. Unmatched junction bases numbered 12, after V lost 0 bases and J lost 8 bases. The CDR3 sequence is CATSRDHSQGEREKLFF. The DNA for the CDR3 is TGTGCCACCAGCAGAGATCATTCGCAGGGGGAGCGGGAAAAACTGTTTTTT.